This T cell receptor beta chain was captured in a study of T cells in localized non-small cell lung cancer. Study observations and caveats: Among the top 100 tumor clones, a median about 57 appeared in adjacent lung.

A single count supports this clone. As yet, its antigen is unknown. The repertoire was sequenced with immunoSEQ multiplex PCR; TCRdb's copy has only in-frame clones and lacks some. The repertoire holds fewer than 100,000 clones, with 87% as singletons. In germline, CDR1 is MNHNS, CDR2 SASEGT. CDR3 length: 17 amino acids. With 4 bases removed from V and 0 bases from J, the gap between germline ends came to 16 bases. This receptor was identified in a man aged 35-69 years with stage I squamous cell lung carcinoma. The material was peripheral blood, obtained before any cancer treatment. The genes are TRBV6-1 and TRBJ1-5; D might be TRBD1 (5 bases). The CDR3: CASSGPLGGNSNQPQHF. In DNA, the CDR3 is TGTGCCAGCAGTGGCCCCTTGGGGGGGAATAGCAATCAGCCCCAGCATTTT.